Only a few counts were recorded for the clone carrying this T cell receptor beta chain. Its antigen is unknown. Stated time point: persistent/refractory GD, antithyroid drugs over 5 years with positive TRAb. PBMCs provided the RNA from which the TCR library was made. Graves' disease was diagnosed by American Thyroid Association guidelines. These data belong to a study of regulatory T cells in long-lasting Graves disease. Broader study findings: Newly diagnosed patients had higher TCR diversity than persistent Graves' patients did. Thyroid tissue went unstudied; only peripheral blood was examined. Fewer public clonotypes were shared by new patients (around 1,000) than by persistent patients (around 2,900).

Arm-PCR of CDR3 regions and iRepertoire HTBI primers were the basis on which TCR beta libraries were built. One entry per CDR3 protein, called by TCRdb with MiXCR from the multiplex PCR reads. This repertoire shows roughly 500,000 distinct CDR3 sequences, under 25% found once; its top ten account for about 8.3%. The CDR3 is 15 residues long. Per the germline V gene, CDR1 is ENHRY and CDR2 is SYGVKD. Trimming removed 3 bases at V and 6 bases at J, with 17 bases between. The J gene is TRBJ1-1, the V gene TRBV10-3; D unclear. The source is a female donor with Graves disease. This specimen consisted of peripheral blood mononuclear cells (PBMCs), obtained when the disease was refractory, from a patient treated with antithyroid drugs. This chain's CDR3 is CAISDRARAGPEAFF. The CDR3 coding sequence is TGTGCCATCAGTGACCGAGCTCGGGCGGGTCCTGAAGCTTTCTTT.